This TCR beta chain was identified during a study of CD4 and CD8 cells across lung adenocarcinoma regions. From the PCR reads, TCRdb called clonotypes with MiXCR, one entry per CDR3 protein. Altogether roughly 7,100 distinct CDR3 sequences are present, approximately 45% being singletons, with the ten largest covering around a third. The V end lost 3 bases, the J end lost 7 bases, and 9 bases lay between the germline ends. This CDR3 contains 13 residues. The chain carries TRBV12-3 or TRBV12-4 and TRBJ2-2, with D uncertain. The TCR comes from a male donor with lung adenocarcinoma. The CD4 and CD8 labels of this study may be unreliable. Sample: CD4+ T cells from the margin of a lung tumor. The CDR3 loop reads CASSFGFYGELFF. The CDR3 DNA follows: TGTGCCAGCAGTTTCGGGTTTTACGGGGAGCTGTTTTTT.